This section outlines one TCR beta chain sequence together with its context. As yet, its antigen is unknown. There are 12 residues in the CDR3. The V gene's germline CDR1 is SEHNR and CDR2 FQNEAQ (reference sequence). V gave up 9 bases and J gave up 5 bases, with 13 bases separating them. These data come from a study of T cell responses to AZD1222 COVID-19 vaccine. TCRdb's copy holds only in-frame clones and misses some; the assay was immunoSEQ multiplex PCR. In the table there are approximately 120,000 clones, 87% of which are singletons. The study, taken as a whole, reports: Unmutated variant regions are reportedly targeted by nearly half of spike-specific TCRs.

The sequence came from an adult who received the AZD1222 COVID-19 vaccine. The input for sequencing was peripheral blood, taken 28 days after the second AZD1222 dose. The chain couples TRBV7-9 to TRBJ1-2; D is perhaps TRBD1 (5 bases). The CDR3 nucleotides are TGTGCCAGTCTTTCAGGGAAGTATGGCTACACCTTC. Its protein product is CASLSGKYGYTF.